Listed here are 10 T cell receptor beta chains from one sample, sequenced in a study of T-cell reconstitution after alpha-beta-depleted transplantation in children. Unique molecular identifiers were built into the TCRbeta library. In TCRdb, the PCR reads were re-called with MiXCR into one record per CDR3 protein. Here the sample spans more than 500,000 distinct CDR3 sequences, approximately 10% being singletons. Sequenced material: PBMCs, mostly from graft donor cells, taken 180 days after TCRalphabeta/CD19-depleted stem cell transplant. These receptors all come from a female patient aged 2-9 years who had a stem cell transplant for aplastic anemia, so the T cells may come from the graft donor.

The V call is TRBV20-1, the J call TRBJ2-2; a possible D gene is TRBD1 (6 bases). The germline V gene has CDR1 DFQATT and CDR2 SNEGSKA (reference sequence). V was cut by 2 bases and J by 8 bases, with 12 bases left in between. This CDR3 spans 13 amino acids. CDR3: CSARPGVVGELFF. CDR3 sequence (DNA): TGCAGTGCTAGACCAGGGGTGGTGGGGGAGCTGTTTTTT.

The rearrangement joins TRBV29-1 to TRBJ1-2, with a tentative D call TRBD1 (5 bases). The CDR3 covers 11 residues. Germline V CDR1 and CDR2: SQVTM, ANQGSEA. Between the trimmed V and J ends, which lost 6 bases and 4 bases, there was a span of 9 bases. CDR3 nucleotides: TGCAGCGTCCCGGGACTCTATGGCTACACCTTC. Its protein product is CSVPGLYGYTF.

On this clonotype: This may arise from a read error, as a much more abundant clone is one base away. CDR3 in DNA: TGTGCCAGCGGTCGCCGGGACCTCCGAGGCTACACCTTC. This encodes CASGRRDLRGYTF. The J gene is TRBJ1-2, the V gene TRBV6-1; possibly TRBD1 for D (5 bases). V lost 8 bases and J lost 8, with 18 bases in between. The CDR3 is made up of 13 amino acids. From germline, CDR1 is MNHNS and CDR2 SASEGT.

The chain combines TRBV3-1 with TRBJ2-3, with TRBD2 matching over 7 bases. This CDR3 comprises 15 residues. The V gene's germline CDR1 is LGHDT and CDR2 YNNKEL (reference sequence). V shed 3 bases and J 3 bases; nucleotides not matched to a gene: 6. For the CDR3, the DNA is TGTGCCAGCAGCCACCCCCGCGGGAGTACAGATACGCAGTATTTT. Translating gives CASSHPRGSTDTQYF.

This clonotype appeared a few times. The chain has TRBV10-3 and TRBJ1-5, with D unclear. This CDR3 region has 13 residues. The germline CDR1 and CDR2 sequences are ENHRY and SYGVKD. Trimming cost V 4 bases and J 5 bases, with 9 bases left between them. The CDR3 sequence is CAISALSDQPQHF. The CDR3 coding sequence is TGTGCCATCAGTGCCCTATCCGATCAGCCCCAGCATTTT.

This clonotype was picked up a small number of times. V usage is TRBV29-1 and J usage is TRBJ2-2; TRBD1 agrees at 10 bases. The V segment lost 0 bases and the J segment 4 bases; nucleotides outside the gene matches: 8. This CDR3 spans 17 amino acids. Per germline, CDR1 SQVTM and CDR2 ANQGSEA. The CDR3 DNA is TGCAGCGTTGAAGATCATAAAGGACAGGGGGGCACCGGGGAGCTGTTTTTT. Its translation: CSVEDHKGQGGTGELFF.

The V gene is TRBV20-1, the J gene TRBJ2-7; 13 nucleotides line up with TRBD2. The V segment lost 7 bases and the J segment 3 bases; nucleotides outside the gene matches: 6. The germline V gene has CDR1 DFQATT and CDR2 SNEGSKA (reference sequence). The CDR3 is made up of 14 amino acids. This CDR3 is CSGVGTSGIYEQYF. The DNA for the CDR3 is TGCAGTGGGGTTGGGACTAGCGGGATCTACGAGCAGTACTTC.

The V and J genes are TRBV7-3 and TRBJ2-1; tentative D call: TRBD1 (5 bases). There are 13 residues in the CDR3. The germline V and J ends were trimmed by 6 bases and 5 bases, with 11 bases remaining between them. Germline CDR1 is SGHTA and CDR2 is FQGTGA. The CDR3 DNA sequence: TGTGCCAGCAGTATAGGCAGGGACAATGAGCAGTTCTTC. It translates to CASSIGRDNEQFF.

This clonotype appeared a few times. The rearrangement links TRBV18 to TRBJ1-5; no definite D call. Germline assignment: CDR1 KGHSH and CDR2 LQKENI. V was clipped by 0 bases and J by 0 bases, with 6 bases between them. The CDR3 consists of 15 residues. This CDR3 reads CASSPPEASNQPQHF. Written as DNA, the CDR3 is TGTGCCAGCTCACCACCAGAGGCTAGCAATCAGCCCCAGCATTTT.

This clonotype was observed a few times. The chain joins TRBV24-1 to TRBJ2-1; 7 nucleotides line up with TRBD1. V shed 1 base, J shed 9 bases, and the junction held 8 bases outside the gene matches. CDR1 and CDR2 from the germline V gene are KGHDR and SFDVKD. The CDR3 contains 15 residues. DNA for the CDR3: TGTGCCACCAGTGATTTATGGACAGGATCGGGTGAGCAGTTCTTC. It specifies CATSDLWTGSGEQFF.